The 15 T cell receptor beta chains presented below share a single source sample, sequenced in a study of cytomegalovirus exposure and HLA in healthy donors. TCRdb's copy holds only in-frame clones and misses some; the assay was immunoSEQ multiplex PCR. The sample consists of approximately 200,000 clones, roughly 77% of them appearing once. The sequenced material came from PBMCs. The receptors shown here come from a woman aged 25 to 45 in good health and CMV-seronegative.

This clone was detected only a few times. The chain employs TRBV2 and TRBJ2-1, with TRBD1 matching 7 bases. The junction had 2 bases not matched to a gene; V was cut back by 3 bases and J by 3 bases. Germline CDR1 SNHLY, CDR2 FYNNEI. This CDR3 spans 14 amino acids. This chain's CDR3 is CASSEQGVYNEQFF. Here the CDR3 DNA reads TGTGCCAGCAGTGAGCAGGGGGTCTACAATGAGCAGTTCTTC.

The chain joins TRBV7-7 to TRBJ2-5, with D possibly TRBD1 on 5 matching bases. V was shortened by 0 bases and J by 5 bases, with 10 bases between the two germline ends. Germline V gives CDR1 SSHAT, CDR2 FNYEAQ (reference sequence). This CDR3 is built from 14 residues. CDR3 in DNA: TGTGCCAGCAGCTTAGCAGGGGCTGGGGAGACCCAGTACTTC. Amino acids: CASSLAGAGETQYF.

The V and J genes are TRBV6-5 and TRBJ2-7; 9 bases fit TRBD1. V shed 0 bases and J 2 bases; nucleotides not matched to a gene: 2. Germline values: CDR1 MNHEY, CDR2 SVGAGI. The CDR3 has 15 residues. As DNA, the CDR3 is TGTGCCAGCAGTTACTCGGGACAGGGTACCTACGAGCAGTACTTC. This translates into CASSYSGQGTYEQYF.

J is TRBJ2-2 and V is TRBV5-1; a weak D match, TRBD1 (6 bases). This CDR3 comprises 14 residues. V lost 0 bases, J lost 4 bases, and 7 bases lay in between. CDR1 SGHRS and CDR2 YFSETQ come from the germline V gene. In DNA form, the CDR3 reads TGCGCCAGCAGCTTGGAACAGGGCACCGGGGAGCTGTTTTTT. Translated, it gives CASSLEQGTGELFF.

The rearrangement links TRBV27 to TRBJ1-3; possible D gene TRBD1, 5 bases. The germline gives CDR1 MNHEY, CDR2 SMNVEV (reference sequence). The CDR3 consists of 14 residues. V was cut by 3 bases and J by 0 bases, with 6 bases left in between. The CDR3 bases are TGTGCCAGCAGTTTCGACAGCTCTGGAAACACCATATATTTT. Its translation: CASSFDSSGNTIYF.

The chain joins TRBV30 to TRBJ2-5; D is possibly TRBD1 (6 bases). Trimming took off 2 bases at V and 1 base at J, with 11 bases between the two ends. The CDR3 consists of 14 residues. Germline values: CDR1 GTSNPN, CDR2 SVGIG (reference sequence). Written as DNA, the CDR3 is TGTGCCTGGAGTCTGACAGGTCTCCAAGAGACCCAGTACTTC. Amino acids: CAWSLTGLQETQYF.

This chain connects TRBV2 to TRBJ1-3; 10 bases map to TRBD1. V was clipped by 6 bases and J by 0 bases; unmatched bases: 5. The CDR3 extends over 16 amino acids. Germline V gene sequence: CDR1 SNHLY, CDR2 FYNNEI. CDR3 in amino acids: CASSRQGAVSGNTIYF. The CDR3 nucleotides are TGTGCCAGCAGCCGACAGGGGGCGGTCTCTGGAAACACCATATATTTT.

The chain links TRBV4-1 to TRBJ1-5; D unresolved. Germline-derived CDR1 and CDR2 are MGHRA and YSYEKL. V was cut by 5 bases and J by 4 bases, with 12 bases left in between. The CDR3 runs to 14 residues. CDR3 coding DNA: TGCGCCAGCAGCATGAGGTCCGAAAATCAGCCCCAGCATTTT. It specifies CASSMRSENQPQHF.

This clone was counted between two and nine times. The V call is TRBV7-9, the J call TRBJ2-2; D unclear. The CDR3 consists of 12 residues. The germline V gene has CDR1 SEHNR and CDR2 FQNEAQ (reference sequence). V was pared by 4 bases and J by 6 bases, with 6 bases between. CDR3 in DNA: TGTGCCAGCAGCTCTACAGCCGGGGAGCTGTTTTTT. Protein: CASSSTAGELFF.

The V call is TRBV6-5, the J call TRBJ1-3; 9 bases are shared with TRBD1. The length of the CDR3 is 16 residues. Germline-derived CDR1 and CDR2 are MNHEY and SVGAGI. V shed 4 bases, J shed 9 bases, and the junction held 13 bases outside the gene matches. The CDR3 sequence is CASSFRLGQGLATIYF. CDR3 DNA sequence: TGTGCCAGCAGTTTCCGCCTCGGACAGGGGCTGGCCACCATATATTTT.

CDR3 nucleotides: TGTGCCAGCAGCTTAGCGGGCGGACTAGCGGGAGTTGAGACCCAGTACTTC. Translated: CASSLAGGLAGVETQYF. The chain couples TRBV7-9 to TRBJ2-5; TRBD2 matches at 13 bases. V lost 0 bases and J lost 5; bases outside the gene matches: 6. CDR3 length: 17 residues. Looked up from germline, CDR1 is SEHNR and CDR2 is FQNEAQ (reference sequence).

The gene calls are TRBV21-1 and TRBJ2-2; the D call in the table, TRBD1, was not verified against the DNA. TRBV21-1 is labeled a pseudogene. CDR3 length: 12 amino acids. The CDR3 DNA is TGTGCCAGCAGCTCATGCACCGGGGAGCTGTTTTTT. Translated: CASSSCTGELFF.

The table lists this clone with a count of one. This rearrangement joins TRBV25-1 to TRBJ2-5; D unresolved. V was cut by 5 bases and J by 4 bases, with 8 bases left in between. The germline gives CDR1 MGHDK, CDR2 SYGVNS. The CDR3 contains 12 residues. CDR3 sequence (DNA): TGTGCCAGCAGTAGTTCGAGAGAGACCCAGTACTTC. This sequence encodes CASSSSRETQYF.

The chain recombines TRBV7-8 with TRBJ2-1; 10 nucleotides match TRBD2. V was pared by 2 bases and J by 7 bases, with 5 bases of the junction left unmatched. CDR3 size: 15 residues. From germline, CDR1 is SGHVS and CDR2 FQNEAQ. As DNA, the CDR3 is TGTGCCAGCAGCTTACAAGCGGGAGGGCCTAATGAGCAGTTCTTC. Its protein product is CASSLQAGGPNEQFF.

Notes on this clone: The junction and the germline gene differ at one end; a read error may be behind it. This chain links TRBV9 with TRBJ1-2; D is unresolved. Germline CDR1 SGDLS, CDR2 YYNGEE. The CDR3 covers 15 residues. The CDR3 nucleotides are TGTGCCAGTAGCGTAGATATAACAACCTTCTATGGCTACACCTTC. Encoded protein: CASSVDITTFYGYTF. Supplemented by reference TRBV9 and TRBJ1-2, the full variable domain reads DSGVTQTPKHLITATGQRVTLRCSPRSGDLSVYWYQQSLDQGLQFLIQYYNGEERAKGNILERFSAQQFPDLHSELNLSSLELGDSALYFCASSVDITTFYGYTFGSGTRLTVV.